These 18 T cell receptor beta chains were sequenced from one sample in a study of tumor-infiltrating lymphocytes in primary liver carcinoma. RNA isolated from unsorted whole blood supplied the blood RNA, with germline DNA also extracted. TCR beta cDNA was reverse-transcribed from 500 ng of total RNA. The reaction used a constant-region primer and ProtoScript II reverse transcriptase. Nested multiplex PCR, run for three rounds with slightly modified ARM-PCR, yielded TCR beta libraries. Investigators reported that the first two PCR rounds, at 10 cycles each, used TRBV1-TRBV30 forward primers with a C-beta reverse primer. Using its own MiXCR run on the multiplex PCR reads, TCRdb lists one record per CDR3 protein. The sample has hundreds of thousands of distinct CDR3 sequences, about three fifths seen once. The sample comprised peripheral blood. Every receptor here comes from a young woman with primary liver carcinoma and hepatitis B virus infection.

This clonotype was detected ten times or more. The gene calls are TRBV4-2 and TRBJ2-1, with D unresolved. V was cut by 4 bases and J by 8 bases, with 15 bases left in between. Per the germline V gene, CDR1 is LGHNA and CDR2 is YNFKEQ. The CDR3 spans 14 residues. The CDR3 DNA is TGTGCCAGCAGCCCGTTCGTATTGGCAGATGAGCAGTTCTTC. This sequence encodes CASSPFVLADEQFF.

This rearrangement joins TRBV30 to TRBJ2-2, with a possible D match to TRBD1 (5 bases). The CDR3 is 14 residues long. Deletions cut 5 bases from V and 1 base from J, with 11 bases between. Germline CDR1 reads GTSNPN; CDR2 reads SVGIG (reference sequence). The CDR3 coding sequence is TGTGCCTGGGGTGACAGAATGAACACCGGGGAGCTGTTTTTT. Protein: CAWGDRMNTGELFF.

This clonotype was observed many times. The chain combines TRBV14 with TRBJ1-2; no definite D call. Germline V gene lookup returns CDR1 SGHDN and CDR2 FVKESK. The CDR3 totals 13 residues. Deletions cut 2 bases from V and 2 bases from J, with 6 bases between. The CDR3 reads CASSQTRNYGYTF. In DNA form, the CDR3 reads TGTGCCAGCAGCCAAACTAGAAACTATGGCTACACCTTC. The full variable domain, completed using reference TRBV14 and TRBJ1-2, is EAGVTQFPSHSVIEKGQTVTLRCDPISGHDNLYWYRRVMGKEIKFLLHFVKESKQDESGMPNNRFLAERTGGTYSTLKVQPAELEDSGVYFCASSQTRNYGYTFGSGTRLTVV.

Many counts were recorded for this clonotype. The chain has TRBV29-1 and TRBJ2-1; 12 nucleotides line up with TRBD2. This CDR3 contains 15 residues. J lost 4 bases, V lost 7 bases, and 8 bases had no gene match. Germline V gives CDR1 SQVTM, CDR2 ANQGSEA. The CDR3 loop is CSARLAGDIYNEQFF. In nucleotides, the CDR3 is TGCAGCGCCCGACTAGCGGGAGATATTTACAATGAGCAGTTCTTC.

This clonotype was found many times. The chain uses TRBV11-1 and TRBJ2-7; the match to TRBD1 covers 7 bases. Germline V gives CDR1 SGHAT, CDR2 FQDESV (reference sequence). With 6 bases clipped from V and 1 base from J, the junction kept 6 bases outside the gene matches. The CDR3 contains 14 residues. CDR3 DNA sequence: TGTGCCAGCAGTACAGGGGATTTTTCCTACGAGCAGTACTTC. Translation gives CASSTGDFSYEQYF.

This clonotype was seen repeatedly, ten times or more. This chain links TRBV4-3 with TRBJ2-2; D is ambiguous. The germline V and J ends were trimmed by 1 base and 8 bases, with 2 bases remaining between them. CDR1 and CDR2 from the germline V gene are LGHNA and YSLEER. The CDR3 totals 11 residues. The CDR3 coding sequence is TGCGCCAGCAGCCAAGGGGGGGAGCTGTTTTTT. Its translation is CASSQGGELFF.

This clonotype was seen once. Just one base apart from a much larger clone, this may be a read error. The chain uses TRBV6-2 or TRBV6-3 and TRBJ2-1; tentative D call: TRBD1 (5 bases). The CDR3 extends over 13 amino acids. Per the germline V gene, CDR1 is MNHEY and CDR2 is SVGEGT. The CDR3 here is CANSWTRDNEQFF. DNA for the CDR3: TGTGCCAACAGTTGGACCAGGGACAATGAGCAGTTCTTC.

This clonotype was seen many times. This sequence joins TRBV10-3 and TRBJ2-5, with D perhaps matching TRBD1 or TRBD2 (5 bases each). CDR3 length equals 15 residues. CDR1 ENHRY and CDR2 SYGVKD come from the germline V gene. V lost 2 bases and J lost 4, with 14 bases in between. The CDR3 region has the DNA TGTGCCATCAGTGAGCTAGGGGACCACCGAGAGACCCAGTACTTC. It specifies CAISELGDHRETQYF.

This clonotype was seen only a few times. The chain uses TRBV5-1 and TRBJ2-1; 15 bases are a match to TRBD2. The CDR3 runs 15 residues. Losses at the gene ends were 5 bases for V and 8 bases for J; bases not matched to a gene: 5. Germline CDR1 reads SGHRS; CDR2 reads YFSETQ. In DNA form, the CDR3 reads TGCGCCAGCAGTACCGGGACTAGCGGGAGGTATGAGCAGTTCTTC. It translates to CASSTGTSGRYEQFF.

Notes on this clonotype: Since no conserved phenylalanine or tryptophan closes the CDR3, a read error is the likely cause. Because the CDR3's place on the DNA is in doubt, the DNA is left out and the CDR3 is given as listed by TCRdb. This rearrangement joins TRBV6-2 or TRBV6-3 to TRBJ1-5. Per the germline V gene, CDR1 is MNHEY and CDR2 is SVGEGT. Termini included, the CDR3 measures 12 amino acids. This CDR3 is CASATLNQPQHY.

About this clonotype: Possible read error: a much larger clone is one base away. The chain recombines TRBV12-3 or TRBV12-4 with TRBJ1-1; D may be TRBD1 (5 bases). V gave up 8 bases and J gave up 4 bases, with 17 bases separating them. CDR3 length: 14 residues. The CDR3, as DNA: TGTGCCAGCGGTCCTTTCTTGGGGGTCACTGAAGCTTTCTTT. Translated, it gives CASGPFLGVTEAFF.

CDR3 loop: CASSYSIAGGNTGELFF. DNA of the CDR3: TGTGCCAGCAGTTACTCCATAGCGGGAGGTAACACCGGGGAGCTGTTTTTT. V is TRBV6-2 or TRBV6-3 and J is TRBJ2-2; TRBD2 matches at 10 bases. The CDR3 is 17 amino acids. V gave up 0 bases and J gave up 2 bases; unmatched junction bases: 3. The germline V gene encodes CDR1 MNHEY and CDR2 SVGEGT.

Comments on this clonotype: A single base separates this from a much larger clone, so it may be a read error. This chain's CDR3 is CSADGRGRAENGYNEQFF. The CDR3 nucleotides are TGCAGCGCTGATGGGCGCGGGCGCGCAGAGAACGGTTACAATGAGCAGTTCTTC. This chain connects TRBV29-1 to TRBJ2-1, with D perhaps TRBD2 (5 bases). Trimming removed 7 bases at V and 4 bases at J, with 29 bases between. The germline V gene encodes CDR1 SQVTM and CDR2 ANQGSEA. The CDR3 consists of 18 residues.

The table lists this clonotype with many counts. The DNA of the CDR3 is TGTGCTAGTGGTTTGTCGACGGGACAGGGAGACACCGGGGAGCTGTTTTTT. Translating it yields CASGLSTGQGDTGELFF. The chain carries TRBV12-5 and TRBJ2-2; 9 bases line up with TRBD1. V trimming: 2 bases; J trimming: 3 bases; junction bases outside the gene matches: 7. The CDR3 loop spans 17 amino acids. CDR1 is LGHNT and CDR2 is FRNRAP in the germline V gene.

In the case of this clonotype: The junction departs from germline at one end; a sequencing error may be responsible. The chain links TRBV12-3 or TRBV12-4 to TRBJ1-3; 10 bases map to TRBD1. The CDR3 has 14 residues. DNA of the CDR3: TGTGCCTGCAGCCAGACAGGGGGCAGGAACACCATATATTTC. It encodes CACSQTGGRNTIYF.

This clonotype has ten or more counts. This chain connects TRBV7-9 to TRBJ2-7; D possibly matches TRBD1 or TRBD2 (5 bases each). Germline V gene sequence: CDR1 SEHNR, CDR2 FQNEAQ (reference sequence). The CDR3 is made up of 14 amino acids. V was trimmed by 5 bases and J by 6 bases, leaving 17 bases between them. Written as DNA, the CDR3 is TGTGCCAGCAGCCGGGACGGAAGCAGTGGCGAGCAGTACTTC. Protein: CASSRDGSSGEQYF.

This clonotype appeared a single time. V is TRBV5-8 and J is TRBJ2-3; D is uncertain. Germline loops: CDR1 SGHTS, CDR2 YDEGEE. The CDR3 consists of 12 residues. Trimming pared 3 bases from V and 6 bases from J, leaving 8 bases between. The DNA of the CDR3 is TGTGCCAGCAGCTGGGCAGGTGATACGCAGTATTTT. It yields the protein CASSWAGDTQYF.

Of note for this clonotype: Since a much larger clone is just one base distant, this may be a read error. The J gene is TRBJ2-2, the V gene TRBV13; D perhaps matches TRBD2 (5 bases). CDR3 length: 14 residues. Germline V gene lookup returns CDR1 PRHDT and CDR2 FYEKMQ (reference sequence). CDR3 in DNA: TGTGCCAGCTCAACCCCTAGCAACACCGGGGAGCTGCTTTTT. It translates to CASSTPSNTGELLF.